The clone carrying this T cell receptor (beta chain) was counted only a few times. Its target is unknown. The data derive from a study of T cell repertoires in cytomegalovirus infection. Overall study: Indications came from public TCR beta signatures; they pointed to CMV infection and to a matching HLA type. Regarding the study as a whole: Accumulated public TCR beta family frequency recognized individuals carrying CMV together with the relevant HLA. Clonotype analysis showed dominance of the ex vivo response by HLA-C-restricted CMV-specific TCR beta clonotypes.

The V and J ends lost 2 bases and 5 bases respectively, with 15 bases between them. The CDR3 is 15 residues long. TCRdb used MiXCR to reprocess the reads, holding one entry per CDR3 protein. The sample contains around 740,000 distinct CDR3 sequences, 35% to 45% of which appear only once. The clonotype was recovered from a human donor in good health (CMV status not recorded). Some clones in this sample may be carry-over from other donors' samples. The material sequenced was PBMCs. The chain links TRBV12-3 or TRBV12-4 to TRBJ1-1; no reliable D call. The CDR3 here is CASSLRSQYPTEAFF. The CDR3 coding sequence is TGTGCCAGCAGTTTAAGGTCACAGTATCCGACTGAAGCTTTCTTT.